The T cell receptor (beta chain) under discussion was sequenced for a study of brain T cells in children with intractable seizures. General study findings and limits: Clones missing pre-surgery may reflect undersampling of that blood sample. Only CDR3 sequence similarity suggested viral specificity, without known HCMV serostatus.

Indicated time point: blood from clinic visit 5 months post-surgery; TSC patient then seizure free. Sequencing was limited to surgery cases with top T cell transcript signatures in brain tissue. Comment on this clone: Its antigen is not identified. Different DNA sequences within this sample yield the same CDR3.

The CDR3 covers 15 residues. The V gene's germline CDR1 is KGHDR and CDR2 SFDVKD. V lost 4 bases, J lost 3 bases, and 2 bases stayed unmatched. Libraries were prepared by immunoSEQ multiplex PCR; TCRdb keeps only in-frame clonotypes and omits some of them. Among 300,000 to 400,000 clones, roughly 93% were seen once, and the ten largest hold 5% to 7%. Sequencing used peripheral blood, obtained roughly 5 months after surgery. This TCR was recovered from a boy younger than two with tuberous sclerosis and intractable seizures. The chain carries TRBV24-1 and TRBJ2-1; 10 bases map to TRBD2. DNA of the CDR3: TGTGCCACCAGTGAGCGGACTAGCGGCTACAATGAGCAGTTCTTC. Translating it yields CATSERTSGYNEQFF.